One and the same sample provided the 3 T cell receptor beta chains below, sequenced in a study of T cell responses to AZD1222 COVID-19 vaccine. Data came from immunoSEQ multiplex PCR; TCRdb stores just in-frame clones and leaves some out. Of hundreds of thousands of clones detected, around 93% appear once; the ten largest clones hold roughly 0.5%. This specimen was peripheral blood, taken 28 days after the second AZD1222 dose. The source is an adult who received the AZD1222 COVID-19 vaccine.

This rearrangement joins TRBV1 to TRBJ1-5. TRBV1 is an annotated pseudogene. This CDR3 spans 15 amino acids. CDR3 loop: CTSSQDRSESKPQHF. CDR3 nucleotides: TGCACCAGCAGCCAAGATCGGAGCGAGTCAAAGCCCCAGCATTTT.

V and J are TRBV19 and TRBJ1-5; 8 positions agree with TRBD1. The CDR3 spans 15 residues. The V gene's germline CDR1 is LNHDA and CDR2 SQIVND (reference sequence). The V and J ends lost 5 bases and 4 bases, in that order; junction bases with no gene match: 7. This chain's CDR3 is CASSYDRGGNQPQHF. Here the CDR3 DNA reads TGTGCCAGTAGTTATGACAGGGGAGGGAATCAGCCCCAGCATTTT.

Here the CDR3 reads CATVRDGRGYTF. CDR3 DNA: TGTGCCACCGTCAGGGATGGGCGTGGCTACACCTTC. The chain uses TRBV28 and TRBJ1-2; a weak D match, TRBD1 (5 bases). V was shortened by 10 bases and J by 7 bases, with 16 bases between the two germline ends. Germline CDR1 MDHEN, CDR2 SYDVKM. The CDR3 contains 12 residues.